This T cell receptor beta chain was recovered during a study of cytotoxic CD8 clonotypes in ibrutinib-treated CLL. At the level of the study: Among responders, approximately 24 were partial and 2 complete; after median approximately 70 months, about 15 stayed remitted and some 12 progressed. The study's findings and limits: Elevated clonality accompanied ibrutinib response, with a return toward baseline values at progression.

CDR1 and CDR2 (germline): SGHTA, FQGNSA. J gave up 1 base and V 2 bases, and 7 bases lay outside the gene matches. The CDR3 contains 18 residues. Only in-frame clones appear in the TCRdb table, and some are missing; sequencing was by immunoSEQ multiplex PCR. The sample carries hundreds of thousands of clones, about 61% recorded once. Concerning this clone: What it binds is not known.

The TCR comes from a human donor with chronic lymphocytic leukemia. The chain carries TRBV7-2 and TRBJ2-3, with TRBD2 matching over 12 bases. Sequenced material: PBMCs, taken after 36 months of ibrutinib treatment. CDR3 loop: CASSLFGLAGTRTDTQYF. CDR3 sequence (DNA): TGTGCCAGCAGCTTATTTGGACTAGCGGGGACCCGCACAGATACGCAGTATTTT.